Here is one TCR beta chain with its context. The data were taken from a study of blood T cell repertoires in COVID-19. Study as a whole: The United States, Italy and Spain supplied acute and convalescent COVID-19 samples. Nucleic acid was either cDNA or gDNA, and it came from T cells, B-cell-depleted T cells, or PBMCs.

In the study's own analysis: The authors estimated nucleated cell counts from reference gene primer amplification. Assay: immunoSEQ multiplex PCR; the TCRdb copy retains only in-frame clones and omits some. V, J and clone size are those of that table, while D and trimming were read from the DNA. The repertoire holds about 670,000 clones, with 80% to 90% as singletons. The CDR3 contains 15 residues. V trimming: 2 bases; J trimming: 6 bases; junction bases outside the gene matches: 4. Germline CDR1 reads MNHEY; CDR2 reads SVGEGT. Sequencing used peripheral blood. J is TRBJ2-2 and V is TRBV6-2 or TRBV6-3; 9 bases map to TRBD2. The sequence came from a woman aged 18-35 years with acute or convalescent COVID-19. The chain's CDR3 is CASSYGGGAPGELFF. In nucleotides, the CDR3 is TGTGCCAGCAGTTACGGCGGGGGGGCCCCCGGGGAGCTGTTTTTT.